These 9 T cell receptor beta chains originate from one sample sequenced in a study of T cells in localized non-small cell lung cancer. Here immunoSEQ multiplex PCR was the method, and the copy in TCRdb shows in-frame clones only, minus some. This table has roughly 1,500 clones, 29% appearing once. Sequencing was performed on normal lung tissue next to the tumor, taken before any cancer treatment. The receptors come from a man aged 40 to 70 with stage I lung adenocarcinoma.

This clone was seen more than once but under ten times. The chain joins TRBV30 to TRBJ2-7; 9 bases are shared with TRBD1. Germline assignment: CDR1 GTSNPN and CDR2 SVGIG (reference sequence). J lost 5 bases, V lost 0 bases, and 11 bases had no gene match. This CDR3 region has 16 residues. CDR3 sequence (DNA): TGTGCCTGGAGTGTGTTCGGGAGGACAGGGGATCACGAGCAGTACTTC. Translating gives CAWSVFGRTGDHEQYF.

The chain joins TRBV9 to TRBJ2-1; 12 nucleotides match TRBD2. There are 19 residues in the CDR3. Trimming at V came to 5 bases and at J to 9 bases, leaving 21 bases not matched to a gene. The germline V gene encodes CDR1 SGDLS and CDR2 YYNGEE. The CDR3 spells CASSEARLAGEPLRGEQFF. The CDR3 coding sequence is TGTGCCAGCAGTGAAGCCAGACTAGCGGGAGAACCCCTTAGGGGTGAGCAGTTCTTC.

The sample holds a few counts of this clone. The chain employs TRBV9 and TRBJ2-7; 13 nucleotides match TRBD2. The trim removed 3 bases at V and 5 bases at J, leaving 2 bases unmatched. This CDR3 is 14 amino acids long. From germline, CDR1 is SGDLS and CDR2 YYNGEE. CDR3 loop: CASSAGTSGNEQYF. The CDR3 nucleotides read TGTGCCAGCAGCGCCGGGACTAGCGGGAACGAGCAGTACTTC.

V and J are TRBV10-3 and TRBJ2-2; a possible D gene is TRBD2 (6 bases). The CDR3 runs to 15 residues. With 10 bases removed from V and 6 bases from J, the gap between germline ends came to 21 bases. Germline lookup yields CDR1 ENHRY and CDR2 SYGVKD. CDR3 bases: TGTGCCAGCTTCTCCGGGGGAGGTGGGGCCGGGGAGCTGTTTTTT. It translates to CASFSGGGGAGELFF.

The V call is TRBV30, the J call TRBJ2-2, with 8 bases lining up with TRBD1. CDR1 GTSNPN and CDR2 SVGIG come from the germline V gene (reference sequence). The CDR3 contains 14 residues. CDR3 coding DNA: TGTGTTTGGGACAGGAGACGGTCCACCGGGGAGCTGTTTTTT. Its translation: CVWDRRRSTGELFF.

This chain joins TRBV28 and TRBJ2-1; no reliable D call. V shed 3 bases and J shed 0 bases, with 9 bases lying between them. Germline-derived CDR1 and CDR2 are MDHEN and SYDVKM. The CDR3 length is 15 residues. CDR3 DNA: TGTGCCAGCAGTTTGGGATACATCTCCTACAATGAGCAGTTCTTC. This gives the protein CASSLGYISYNEQFF.

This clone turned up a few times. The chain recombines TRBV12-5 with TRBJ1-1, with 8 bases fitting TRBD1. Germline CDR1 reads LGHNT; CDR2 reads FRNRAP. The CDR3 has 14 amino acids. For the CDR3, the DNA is TGTGCCAGCATCAAGGACAGGGCGAACACTGAAGCTTTCTTT. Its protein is CASIKDRANTEAFF.

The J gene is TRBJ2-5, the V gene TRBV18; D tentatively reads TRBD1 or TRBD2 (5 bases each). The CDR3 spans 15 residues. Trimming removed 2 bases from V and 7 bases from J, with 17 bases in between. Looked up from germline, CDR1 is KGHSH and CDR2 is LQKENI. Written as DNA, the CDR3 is TGTGCCAGCTCACCAAGAGGACTGGGGCAGGCGACCCAGTACTTC. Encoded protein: CASSPRGLGQATQYF.

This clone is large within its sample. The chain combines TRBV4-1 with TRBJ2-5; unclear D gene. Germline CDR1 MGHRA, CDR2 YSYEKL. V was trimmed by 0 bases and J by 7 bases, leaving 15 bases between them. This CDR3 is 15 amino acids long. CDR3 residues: CASSQDEFPRGTQYF. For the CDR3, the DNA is TGCGCCAGCAGCCAAGACGAATTCCCGCGAGGGACCCAGTACTTC.